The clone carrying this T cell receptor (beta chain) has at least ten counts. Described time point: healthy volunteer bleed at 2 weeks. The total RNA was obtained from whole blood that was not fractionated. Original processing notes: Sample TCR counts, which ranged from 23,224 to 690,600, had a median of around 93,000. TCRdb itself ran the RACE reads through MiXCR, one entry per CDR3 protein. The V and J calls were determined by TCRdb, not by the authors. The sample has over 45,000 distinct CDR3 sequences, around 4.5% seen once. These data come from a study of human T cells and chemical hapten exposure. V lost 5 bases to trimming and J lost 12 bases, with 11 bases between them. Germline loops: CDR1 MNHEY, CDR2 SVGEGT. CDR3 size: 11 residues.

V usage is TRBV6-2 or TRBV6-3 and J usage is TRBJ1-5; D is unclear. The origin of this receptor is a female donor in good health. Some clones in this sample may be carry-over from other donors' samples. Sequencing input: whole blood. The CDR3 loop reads CASSRTGIQHF. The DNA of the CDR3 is TGTGCCAGCAGTAGGACCGGGATCCAGCATTTT.